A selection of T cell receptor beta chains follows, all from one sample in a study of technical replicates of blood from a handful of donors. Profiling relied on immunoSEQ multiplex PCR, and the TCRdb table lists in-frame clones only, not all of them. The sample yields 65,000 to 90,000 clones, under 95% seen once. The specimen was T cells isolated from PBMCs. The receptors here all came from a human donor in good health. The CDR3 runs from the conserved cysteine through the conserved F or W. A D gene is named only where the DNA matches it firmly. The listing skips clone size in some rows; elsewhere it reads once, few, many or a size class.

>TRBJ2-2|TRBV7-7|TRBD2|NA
CASSLERGASGELFF
TGTGCCAGCAGCTTAGAGCGGGGGGCGTCGGGGGAGCTGTTTTTT
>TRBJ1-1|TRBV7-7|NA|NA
CASSAGGVTEAFF
TGTGCTAGCAGCGCGGGCGGAGTCACTGAAGCTTTCTTT
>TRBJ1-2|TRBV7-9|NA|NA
CASSLASGGAHYGYTF
TGTGCCAGCAGCTTAGCTTCGGGCGGGGCACACTATGGCTACACCTTC
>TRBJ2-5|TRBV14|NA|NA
CASSEGLGETQYF
TGTGCCAGCAGCGAGGGACTTGGGGAGACCCAGTACTTC
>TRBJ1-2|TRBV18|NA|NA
CASSQVGARGYTF
TGTGCCAGCTCACAAGTGGGGGCGCGTGGCTACACCTTC
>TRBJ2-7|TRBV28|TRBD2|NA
CASSLTSGFRTEQYF
TGTGCCAGCAGTTTGACTAGCGGCTTCCGTACGGAGCAGTACTTC
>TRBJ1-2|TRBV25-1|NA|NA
CASSSGEGYTF
TGTGCCAGCAGTTCAGGGGAAGGCTACACCTTC
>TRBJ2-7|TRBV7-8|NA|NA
CASSQPTMSSYEQYF
TGTGCCAGCAGCCAACCGACTATGAGCTCCTACGAGCAGTACTTC
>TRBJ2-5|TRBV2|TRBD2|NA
CASSRGGEETQYF
TGTGCCAGCAGTCGGGGGGGAGAAGAGACCCAGTACTTC
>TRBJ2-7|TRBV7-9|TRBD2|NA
CATPGRGAYEQYF
TGTGCCACCCCAGGGAGGGGAGCCTACGAGCAGTACTTC
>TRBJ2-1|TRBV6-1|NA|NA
CASTRLAPAQQFF
TGTGCCAGCACCCGATTAGCCCCCGCCCAGCAGTTCTTC
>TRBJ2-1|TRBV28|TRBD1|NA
CASSLFAGGNEQFF
TGTGCCAGCAGTTTGTTCGCAGGGGGCAATGAGCAGTTCTTC
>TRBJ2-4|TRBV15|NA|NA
CATSLGAGLAKNIQYF
TGTGCCACCAGCTTGGGGGCGGGTTTAGCCAAAAACATTCAGTACTTC
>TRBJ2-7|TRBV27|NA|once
CASSKLTAGGNEYEQYF
TGTGCCAGCAGTAAATTGACAGCCGGGGGAAATGAATACGAGCAGTACTTC
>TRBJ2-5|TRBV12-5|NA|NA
CASGPGRGETQYF
TGTGCTAGTGGCCCGGGCCGGGGGGAGACCCAGTACTTC
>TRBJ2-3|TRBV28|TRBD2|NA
CASRPPLAGATDTQYF
TGTGCCAGCAGACCACCACTAGCGGGAGCGACAGATACGCAGTATTTT
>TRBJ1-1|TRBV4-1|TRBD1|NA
CASSQPGQGSEAFF
TGCGCCAGCAGCCAGCCGGGACAGGGTTCCGAAGCTTTCTTT
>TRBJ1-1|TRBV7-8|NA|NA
CASSDYRDTEAFF
TGTGCCAGCAGCGATTACAGGGACACTGAAGCTTTCTTT
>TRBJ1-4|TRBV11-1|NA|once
CASSTREGTNEKLFF
TGTGCCAGCTCAACCCGGGAAGGGACTAATGAAAAACTGTTTTTT
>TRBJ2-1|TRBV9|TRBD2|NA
CASSGWGGSVDEQFF
TGTGCCAGCAGCGGATGGGGCGGGAGCGTCGATGAGCAGTTCTTC
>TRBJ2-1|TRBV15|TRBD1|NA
CATSGGTGMYNEQFF
TGTGCCACCAGCGGAGGGACAGGAATGTACAATGAGCAGTTCTTC
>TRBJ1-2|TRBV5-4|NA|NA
CASSGRSRTEQSNYGYTF
TGTGCCAGCAGCGGGAGATCAAGGACAGAACAATCTAACTATGGCTACACCTTC
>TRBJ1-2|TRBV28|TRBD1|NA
CASSSTGTGVGYTF
TGTGCCAGCAGTTCCACCGGGACAGGGGTCGGCTACACCTTC
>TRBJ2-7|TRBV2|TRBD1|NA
CASRLGTGRSYEQYF
TGTGCCAGCAGGCTTGGGACAGGGCGCTCCTACGAGCAGTACTTC
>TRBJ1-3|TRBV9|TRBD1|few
CASSVGTVGNTIYF
TGTGCCAGCAGCGTCGGGACAGTGGGAAACACCATATATTTT
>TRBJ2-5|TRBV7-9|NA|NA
CASSLPYGETQYF
TGTGCCAGCAGCTTACCATATGGCGAGACCCAGTACTTC
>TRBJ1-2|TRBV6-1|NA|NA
CASSETRRGPPGGGYTF
TGTGCCAGCAGTGAAACCAGACGGGGGCCGCCGGGGGGTGGCTACACCTTC
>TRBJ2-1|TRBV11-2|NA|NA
CASSETTSRVNNEQFF
TGTGCCAGCAGTGAAACCACTAGCAGGGTTAACAATGAGCAGTTCTTC
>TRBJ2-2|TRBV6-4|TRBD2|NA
CARELAGVAGELFF
TGTGCCAGGGAACTAGCGGGAGTCGCCGGGGAGCTGTTTTTT
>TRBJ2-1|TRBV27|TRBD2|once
CASSLSGRGVNEQFF
TGTGCCAGCAGTTTATCGGGGCGGGGGGTCAATGAGCAGTTCTTC
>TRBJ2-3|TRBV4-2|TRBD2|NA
CASSQDGGRAGDTQYF
TGTGCCAGCAGCCAAGATGGTGGGAGGGCCGGAGATACGCAGTATTTT
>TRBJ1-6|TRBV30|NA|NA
CAWTERVNSPLHF
TGTGCCTGGACGGAGAGGGTGAATTCACCCCTCCACTTT
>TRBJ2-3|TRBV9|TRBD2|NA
CASSVESGRGDTQYF
TGTGCCAGCAGCGTAGAAAGTGGGAGGGGCGATACGCAGTATTTT
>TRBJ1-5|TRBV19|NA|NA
CASSLWNQPQHF
TGTGCCAGTAGTCTATGGAATCAGCCCCAGCATTTT
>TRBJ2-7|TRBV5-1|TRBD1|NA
CASSLGAGTGVYEQYF
TGCGCCAGCAGCTTGGGGGCCGGGACAGGGGTCTACGAGCAGTACTTC
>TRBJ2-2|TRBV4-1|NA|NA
CASSQEPHGTTRTGELFF
TGCGCCAGCAGCCAAGAACCTCACGGGACAACTCGCACCGGGGAGCTGTTTTTT
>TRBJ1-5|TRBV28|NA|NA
CASSLSPLQGDSNQPQHF
TGTGCCAGCAGTTTATCCCCGCTTCAGGGCGATAGCAATCAGCCCCAGCATTTT
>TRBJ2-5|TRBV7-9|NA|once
CATTDDQETQYF
TGTGCCACCACAGACGACCAAGAGACCCAGTACTTC
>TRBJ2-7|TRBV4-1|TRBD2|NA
CASSQEFGGSSYEQYF
TGCGCCAGCAGCCAAGAATTCGGCGGGAGCTCCTACGAGCAGTACTTC
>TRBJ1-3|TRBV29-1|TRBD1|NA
CSVEEQGAPGNTIYF
TGCAGCGTTGAAGAACAGGGGGCGCCTGGAAACACCATATATTTT
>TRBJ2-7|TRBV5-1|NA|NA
CASSLVANGEQYF
TGCGCCAGCAGCTTGGTCGCTAATGGCGAGCAGTACTTC
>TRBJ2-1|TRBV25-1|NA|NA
CASSAFLSSYNEQFF
TGTGCCAGCAGTGCATTCCTCAGCTCCTACAATGAGCAGTTCTTC
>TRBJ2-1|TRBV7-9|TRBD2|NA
CASSLGGSGRGGEQFF
TGTGCCAGCAGCTTAGGGGGTAGCGGGAGAGGCGGCGAGCAGTTCTTC
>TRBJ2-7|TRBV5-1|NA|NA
CASSSGHDSYEQYF
TGCGCCAGCAGCTCGGGACACGACTCCTACGAGCAGTACTTC
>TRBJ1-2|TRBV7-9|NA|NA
CASSLGGANYGYTF
TGTGCCAGCAGCTTAGGGGGGGCTAACTATGGCTACACCTTC
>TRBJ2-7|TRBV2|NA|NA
CASGETYEQYF
TGTGCCAGCGGCGAGACATACGAGCAGTACTTC
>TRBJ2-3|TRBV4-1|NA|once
CASSQTDFSTDTQYF
TGCGCCAGCAGCCAGACAGATTTTAGCACAGATACGCAGTATTTT
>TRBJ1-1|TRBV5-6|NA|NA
CASSPGGGTEAFF
TGTGCCAGCAGCCCGGGAGGGGGTACTGAAGCTTTCTTT
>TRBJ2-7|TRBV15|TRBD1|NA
CATSASGTGDYEQYF
TGTGCCACCAGCGCTTCCGGGACAGGGGACTACGAGCAGTACTTC
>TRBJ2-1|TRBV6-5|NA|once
CASGLELSYNEQFF
TGTGCCAGCGGGCTGGAACTCTCCTACAATGAGCAGTTCTTC
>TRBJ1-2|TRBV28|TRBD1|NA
CASSYATGTHYGYTF
TGTGCCAGCAGTTATGCGACAGGGACCCACTATGGCTACACCTTC
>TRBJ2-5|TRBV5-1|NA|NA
CASGDFSWGDVETQYF
TGCGCCAGCGGCGACTTTTCTTGGGGCGACGTTGAGACCCAGTACTTC
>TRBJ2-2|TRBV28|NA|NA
CASRAHNSNTGELFF
TGTGCCAGCAGAGCGCATAACTCGAACACCGGGGAGCTGTTTTTT
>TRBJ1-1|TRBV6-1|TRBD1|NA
CASSEGRGQGPLEAFF
TGTGCCAGCAGTGAAGGAAGGGGACAGGGTCCACTTGAAGCTTTCTTT
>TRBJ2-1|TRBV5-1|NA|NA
CASSLARADPHNEQFF
TGCGCCAGCAGCTTGGCCAGGGCAGACCCCCACAATGAGCAGTTCTTC
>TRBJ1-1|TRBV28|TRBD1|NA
CASSFSMGQGTSPGAFF
TGTGCCAGCAGTTTTTCAATGGGACAGGGGACTTCTCCCGGGGCTTTCTTT
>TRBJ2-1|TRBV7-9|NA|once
CASSSRGTFSESSYNEQFF
TGTGCCAGCAGCTCCAGGGGTACCTTCTCTGAGAGCTCCTACAATGAGCAGTTCTTC